Listed here are 8 T cell receptor beta chains from one sample, sequenced in a study of OX40 agonist ivuxolimab in advanced cancers. This table comes from immunoSEQ multiplex PCR, and its TCRdb copy is limited to in-frame clones, with some not included. The table has 60,000 to 65,000 clones, approximately 90% seen once. The specimen comprised CD4+ or CD8+ T cells sorted from blood, sampled in a trial of the OX40 agonist ivuxolimab. Source of these receptors: an adult with an advanced solid tumor such as melanoma, head and neck, liver or kidney cancer.

This clone appeared a single time. The chain couples TRBV19 to TRBJ1-4; D uncertain. CDR1 and CDR2 (germline): LNHDA, SQIVND (reference sequence). Between the trimmed V and J ends, which lost 3 bases and 8 bases, there was a span of 10 bases. This CDR3 is built from 13 residues. The CDR3 DNA is TGTGCCAGTAGTATGACCGAGGCAGAAAAACTGTTTTTT. Amino acid sequence: CASSMTEAEKLFF.

This rearrangement joins TRBV19 to TRBJ1-5; D is possibly TRBD1 (6 bases). The CDR3 is 13 amino acids. The germline V gene has CDR1 LNHDA and CDR2 SQIVND (reference sequence). The germline V and J ends were trimmed by 5 bases and 7 bases, with 12 bases remaining between them. Here the CDR3 DNA reads TGTGCCAGTAGTGGTGACAGGAGGCAGCCCCAGCATTTT. Amino acids: CASSGDRRQPQHF.

V is TRBV28 and J is TRBJ2-7; 8 nucleotides match TRBD2. The CDR3 sequence is 15 residues long. The junction had 11 bases not matched to a gene; V was cut back by 2 bases and J by 8 bases. Germline V lookup: CDR1 MDHEN, CDR2 SYDVKM. This CDR3 reads CASSLRVTSAPKQYF. Here the CDR3 DNA reads TGTGCCAGCAGTTTAAGGGTGACTAGCGCCCCAAAGCAGTACTTC. The entire variable domain, with the rest obtained from reference TRBV28 and TRBJ2-7, is as follows: DVKVTQSSRYLVKRTGEKVFLECVQDMDHENMFWYRQDPGLGLRLIYFSYDVKMKEKGDIPEGYSVSREKKERFSLILESASTNQTSMYLCASSLRVTSAPKQYFGPGTRLTVT.

V is TRBV29-1 and J is TRBJ2-5, with 7 bases fitting TRBD2. V lost 8 bases, J lost 2 bases, and 5 bases stayed unmatched. CDR1 is SQVTM, CDR2 ANQGSEA, per germline. The CDR3 length is 12 residues. CDR3 sequence reads: CSTGTIQETQYF. The CDR3 DNA reads as TGCAGCACCGGGACTATACAAGAGACCCAGTACTTC.

In its sample, this clone was seen once. For the CDR3, the DNA is TGTGCCAGCAGTTTATGGGTGGGCGGGATGGTCACAGATACGCAGTATTTT. It encodes CASSLWVGGMVTDTQYF. This chain joins TRBV28 and TRBJ2-3; possibly TRBD2 for D (6 bases). Germline V lookup: CDR1 MDHEN, CDR2 SYDVKM. This CDR3 comprises 17 residues. Between the trimmed V and J ends, which lost 0 bases and 2 bases, there was a span of 15 bases.

This CDR3 is CSVGNRETQYF. The CDR3 DNA reads TGCAGCGTTGGAAACCGAGAGACCCAGTACTTC. This chain uses TRBV29-1 with TRBJ2-5; D uncertain. The CDR3 is 11 residues long. Per the germline V gene, CDR1 is SQVTM and CDR2 is ANQGSEA. Trimming removed 4 bases from V and 4 bases from J, with 7 bases in between.

The J gene is TRBJ2-1, the V gene TRBV5-1; 10 bases are a match to TRBD2. Germline V gene sequence: CDR1 SGHRS, CDR2 YFSETQ. J lost 6 bases, V lost 4 bases, and 7 bases had no gene match. The CDR3 covers 15 residues. CDR3 sequence reads: CASSVTSGTGNEQFF. The CDR3 coding sequence is TGCGCCAGCAGCGTCACTAGCGGGACTGGCAATGAGCAGTTCTTC. Full variable domain (outside the CDR3, taken from reference TRBV5-1 and TRBJ2-1): KAGVTQTPRYLIKTRGQQVTLSCSPISGHRSVSWYQQTPGQGLQFLFEYFSETQRNKGNFPGRFSGRQFSNSRSEMNVSTLELGDSALYLCASSVTSGTGNEQFFGPGTRLTVL.

The chain links TRBV28 to TRBJ1-2; a weak D match, TRBD1 (5 bases). CDR3 length equals 14 residues. V was pared by 2 bases and J by 4 bases, with 11 bases between. The germline V gene has CDR1 MDHEN and CDR2 SYDVKM. The CDR3 DNA is TGTGCCAGCAGTTTACGACGGCAGGGCTATGGCTACACCTTC. Translating it yields CASSLRRQGYGYTF.